This TCR beta chain was documented in a study of tumor-infiltrating lymphocytes in oesophageal squamous cell carcinoma. From germline, CDR1 is SGHTA and CDR2 FQGNSA. There are 13 residues in the CDR3. This clonotype has more than one count but fewer than ten. TCRdb called the PCR reads again in MiXCR, with one record for every CDR3 protein. There are 15,000 to 20,000 distinct CDR3 sequences in the sample; around 41% occur only once, and less than 50% lies in the top ten. The chain has TRBV7-2 and TRBJ2-5, with a tentative D call TRBD2 (5 bases). The DNA matches TRBJ2-1 better at its end, which makes the J call doubtful. Sequencing was performed on esophageal tumor tissue. The sequence derives from a male donor with esophageal squamous cell carcinoma. The CDR3: CASSLQVRDEQFF. CDR3 sequence (DNA): TGTGCCAGCAGCTTACAGGTGCGGGATGAGCAGTTCTTC.